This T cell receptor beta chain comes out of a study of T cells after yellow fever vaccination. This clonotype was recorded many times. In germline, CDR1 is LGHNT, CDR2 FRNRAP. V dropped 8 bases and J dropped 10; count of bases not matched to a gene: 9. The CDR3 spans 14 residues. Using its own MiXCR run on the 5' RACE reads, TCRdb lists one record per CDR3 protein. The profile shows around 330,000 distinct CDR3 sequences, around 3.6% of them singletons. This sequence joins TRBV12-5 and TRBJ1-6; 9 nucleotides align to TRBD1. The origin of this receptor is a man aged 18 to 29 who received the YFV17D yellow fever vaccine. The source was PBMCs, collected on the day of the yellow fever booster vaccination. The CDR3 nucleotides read TGTGCTAGTACCTCGGACAGGGGCCAATCACCCCTCCACTTT. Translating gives CASTSDRGQSPLHF.